The 18 T cell receptor beta chains listed next were all sequenced from one sample in a study of blood T cell repertoires in COVID-19 (dated by TCRdb to the early 2020s). Library preparation employed the immunoSEQ multiplex PCR assay. Drawn from immuneACCESS, this table holds only the in-frame rearrangements with V and J called that TCRdb kept. Clones are partly lost; checked studies trace under half to an unresolved V gene and leave the rest unexplained. Within this sample are 160,000 or so clones, with about 82% of them counted one time only. The ten largest make up around 6.3% of the sample. The sequenced sample consisted of peripheral blood. The receptor set was obtained from a man aged 65 to 85 with active or convalescent COVID-19.

The CDR3 reads CASSHLSRSETQYF. The CDR3, as DNA: TGTGCCAGCAGCCACCTCTCTAGGTCAGAGACCCAGTACTTC. This chain links TRBV3-1 (or the pseudogene TRBV3-2) with TRBJ2-5; D remains ambiguous. The CDR3 runs to 14 residues. The germline V and J ends were trimmed by 3 bases and 4 bases, with 12 bases remaining between them. From germline, CDR1 is LGHDT and CDR2 YNNKEL (reference sequence).

The chain has TRBV5-1 and TRBJ2-6; no firm D call. This CDR3 is 16 amino acids long. CDR1 is SGHRS, CDR2 YFSETQ, per germline. V lost 0 bases and J 0 bases, leaving 7 bases between the germline ends. The CDR3 bases are TGCGCCAGCAGCTTGGCGCCCAGCTCTGGGGCCAACGTCCTGACTTTC. Translating gives CASSLAPSSGANVLTF.

The chain uses TRBV19 and TRBJ1-5; possible D gene TRBD1, 6 bases. Per germline, CDR1 LNHDA and CDR2 SQIVND (reference sequence). V lost 2 bases and J 7 bases, leaving 18 bases between the germline ends. CDR3 size: 16 residues. CDR3 sequence (DNA): TGTGCCAGTAGTATACGCCGTAACAGGGATTTGCAGCCCCAGCATTTT. Amino acid sequence: CASSIRRNRDLQPQHF.

The genes are TRBV5-8 and TRBJ2-1; D gene unclear. CDR3 length equals 14 residues. CDR1 SGHTS and CDR2 YDEGEE come from the germline V gene. Trimming took 4 bases from V and 3 from J, leaving 11 bases between them. The CDR3 coding sequence is TGTGCCAGCAGCCCAAGACACAGCTACAATGAGCAGTTCTTC. The encoded protein is CASSPRHSYNEQFF.

The V call is TRBV11-2, the J call TRBJ2-5; 11 bases fit TRBD2. CDR3 length equals 15 residues. The V gene's germline CDR1 is SGHAT and CDR2 FQNNGV. V trimming: 3 bases; J trimming: 5 bases; junction bases outside the gene matches: 5. CDR3 in DNA: TGTGCCAGCAGCTTGGAGACTAGCGGGATCGAGACCCAGTACTTC. This translates into CASSLETSGIETQYF. The variable domain in full, completed from reference TRBV11-2 and TRBJ2-5, reads EAGVAQSPRYKIIEKRQSVAFWCNPISGHATLYWYQQILGQGPKLLIQFQNNGVVDDSQLPKDRFSAERLKGVDSTLKIQPAKLEDSAVYLCASSLETSGIETQYFGPGTRLLVL.

CDR3 DNA: TGTGCCAGCAGTCAACCGGGGGAGCCCACCTACACCTTC. It codes for CASSQPGEPTYTF. The V and J genes are TRBV6-5 and TRBJ1-2; D may be TRBD1 (5 bases). Germline V lookup: CDR1 MNHEY, CDR2 SVGAGI. There are 13 residues in the CDR3. The germline V and J ends were trimmed by 5 bases and 10 bases, with 17 bases remaining between them.

This chain connects TRBV15 to TRBJ1-3; D unclear. This CDR3 has 13 residues. V was clipped by 6 bases and J by 8 bases, with 14 bases between them. Germline V gene lookup returns CDR1 LNHNV and CDR2 YYDKDF (reference sequence). CDR3 DNA sequence: TGTGCCACCAGTCTCTTTGTTTCGGACACCATATATTTT. Protein product: CATSLFVSDTIYF.

The chain recombines TRBV12-3 or TRBV12-4 with TRBJ1-2, with D hard to call. Trimming pared 10 bases from V and 6 bases from J, leaving 15 bases between. This CDR3 region has 12 residues. The CDR3 loop reads CANRTAGDGYTF. CDR3 DNA sequence: TGTGCCAACCGGACGGCGGGCGATGGCTACACCTTC.

The rearrangement uses TRBV11-2 and TRBJ2-1; 9 bases map to TRBD2. CDR3 length: 17 amino acids. The V segment lost 2 bases and the J segment 8 bases; nucleotides outside the gene matches: 13. Looked up from germline, CDR1 is SGHAT and CDR2 is FQNNGV. The CDR3 nucleotides are TGTGCCAGCAGCTTATACGGCGGGAGGGTTCCAGGGGATGAGCAGTTCTTC. Amino acid sequence: CASSLYGGRVPGDEQFF. Looking up the rest from reference TRBV11-2 and TRBJ2-1 gives the full variable domain: EAGVAQSPRYKIIEKRQSVAFWCNPISGHATLYWYQQILGQGPKLLIQFQNNGVVDDSQLPKDRFSAERLKGVDSTLKIQPAKLEDSAVYLCASSLYGGRVPGDEQFFGPGTRLTVL.

The chain couples TRBV5-6 to TRBJ1-2; tentative D call: TRBD1 (5 bases). Germline CDR1 is SGHDT and CDR2 is YYEEEE. The CDR3 has 15 amino acids. V lost 5 bases to trimming and J lost 3 bases, with 17 bases between them. The CDR3, as DNA: TGTGCCAGCAGGGGGCCGCCAGGTCGGCACTATGGCTACACCTTC. Its protein product is CASRGPPGRHYGYTF.

This sequence joins TRBV2 and TRBJ2-7; 11 nucleotides line up with TRBD2. Trimming at V came to 4 bases and at J to 0 bases, leaving 8 bases not matched to a gene. The CDR3 runs 17 residues. Per the germline V gene, CDR1 is SNHLY and CDR2 is FYNNEI. The CDR3 is CASSGRASGRSSYEQYF. The CDR3 coding sequence is TGTGCCAGCAGTGGAAGGGCTAGCGGGAGGTCCTCCTACGAGCAGTACTTC.

V is TRBV5-1 and J is TRBJ2-5; D is uncertain. Germline CDR1 reads SGHRS; CDR2 reads YFSETQ. V was clipped by 4 bases and J by 2 bases, with 15 bases between them. The CDR3 has 15 residues. The CDR3 DNA follows: TGCGCCAGCAGCCGACTGGCGCGACGGCAAGAGACCCAGTACTTC. Translation: CASSRLARRQETQYF.

The chain recombines TRBV5-4 with TRBJ2-1, with TRBD1 identical over 10 bases. The CDR3 totals 17 residues. The V segment lost 3 bases and the J segment 5 bases; nucleotides outside the gene matches: 11. Per the germline V gene, CDR1 is SGHNT and CDR2 is YYREEE (reference sequence). CDR3 DNA sequence: TGTGCCAGCAGCTGGTGGGGTCGGACAGGGGGGCACAATGAGCAGTTCTTC. Translation gives CASSWWGRTGGHNEQFF.

The rearrangement links TRBV30 to TRBJ1-1, with a tentative D call TRBD1 (5 bases). The CDR3 is made up of 13 amino acids. Germline V CDR1 and CDR2: GTSNPN, SVGIG (reference sequence). Trimming stripped 5 bases from V and 4 bases from J, with 14 bases between. The CDR3 region is CAWGLGDGTEAFF. The DNA for the CDR3 is TGTGCCTGGGGGTTAGGGGATGGCACTGAAGCTTTCTTT.

The rearrangement joins TRBV2 to TRBJ2-5; 8 nucleotides align to TRBD2. Germline V lookup: CDR1 SNHLY, CDR2 FYNNEI. The CDR3 runs to 14 residues. J gave up 5 bases and V 5 bases, and 7 bases lay outside the gene matches. In DNA form, the CDR3 reads TGTGCCAGCAGTCGCGCGGGAGGTGTTGAGACCCAGTACTTC. Its translation is CASSRAGGVETQYF.

This chain connects TRBV6-4 to TRBJ2-6; D ambiguous. The CDR3 contains 18 residues. The V and J ends lost 4 bases and 1 base respectively, with 17 bases between them. CDR1 and CDR2 from the germline V gene are MRHNA and SNTAGT. In DNA, the CDR3 is TGTGCCAGCAGTGGCGGTCCAAGCGTACTATCTGGGGCCAACGTCCTGACTTTC. This codes for CASSGGPSVLSGANVLTF.

The chain uses TRBV5-4 and TRBJ2-5; tentatively, D is TRBD2 (7 bases). This CDR3 region has 15 residues. V lost 3 bases to trimming and J lost 5 bases, with 17 bases between them. Looked up from germline, CDR1 is SGHNT and CDR2 is YYREEE (reference sequence). CDR3 DNA sequence: TGTGCCAGCAGCTGGGTGGGAGGGGGTGAGGAGACCCAGTACTTC. This sequence encodes CASSWVGGGEETQYF. Complete variable domain (other parts from reference TRBV5-4 and TRBJ2-5): ETGVTQSPTHLIKTRGQQVTLRCSSQSGHNTVSWYQQALGQGPQFIFQYYREEENGRGNFPPRFSGLQFPNYSSELNVNALELDDSALYLCASSWVGGGEETQYFGPGTRLLVL.

This clone was counted only a few times. V usage is TRBV5-1 and J usage is TRBJ1-6; unclear D gene. CDR1 and CDR2 from the germline V gene are SGHRS and YFSETQ. CDR3 length: 14 amino acids. V dropped 4 bases and J dropped 5 bases, with 10 bases sitting between them. CDR3 residues: CASSLGQNNSPLHF. Written as DNA, the CDR3 is TGCGCCAGCAGCCTGGGCCAGAATAATTCACCCCTCCACTTT.